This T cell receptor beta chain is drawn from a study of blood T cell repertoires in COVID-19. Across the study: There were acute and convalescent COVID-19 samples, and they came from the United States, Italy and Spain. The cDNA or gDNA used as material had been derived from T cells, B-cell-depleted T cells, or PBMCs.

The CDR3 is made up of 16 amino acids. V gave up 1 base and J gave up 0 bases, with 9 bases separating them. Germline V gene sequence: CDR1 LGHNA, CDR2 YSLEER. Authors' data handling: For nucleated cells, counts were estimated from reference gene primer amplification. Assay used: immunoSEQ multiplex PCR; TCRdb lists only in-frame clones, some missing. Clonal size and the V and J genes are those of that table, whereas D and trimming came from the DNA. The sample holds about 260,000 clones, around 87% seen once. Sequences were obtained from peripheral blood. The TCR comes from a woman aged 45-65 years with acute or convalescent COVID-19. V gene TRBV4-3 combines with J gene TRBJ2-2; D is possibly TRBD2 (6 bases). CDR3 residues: CASSQVSGSNTGELFF. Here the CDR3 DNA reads TGCGCCAGCAGCCAAGTTAGCGGATCGAACACCGGGGAGCTGTTTTTT.